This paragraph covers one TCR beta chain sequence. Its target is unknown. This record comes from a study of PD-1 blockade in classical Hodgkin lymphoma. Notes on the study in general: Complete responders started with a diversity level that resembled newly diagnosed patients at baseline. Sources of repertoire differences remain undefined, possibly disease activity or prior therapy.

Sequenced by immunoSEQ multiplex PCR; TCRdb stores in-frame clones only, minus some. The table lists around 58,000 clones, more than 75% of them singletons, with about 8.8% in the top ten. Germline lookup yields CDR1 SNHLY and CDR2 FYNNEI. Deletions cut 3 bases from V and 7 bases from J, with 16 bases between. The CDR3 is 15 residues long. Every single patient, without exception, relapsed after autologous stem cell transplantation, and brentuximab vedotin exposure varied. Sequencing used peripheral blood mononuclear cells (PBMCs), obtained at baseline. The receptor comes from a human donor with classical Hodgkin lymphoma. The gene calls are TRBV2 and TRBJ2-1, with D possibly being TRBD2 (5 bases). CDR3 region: CASSELAASGNEQFF. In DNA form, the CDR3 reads TGTGCCAGCAGTGAGCTGGCTGCCTCGGGGAATGAGCAGTTCTTC.